This T cell receptor (beta chain) was observed in a study of Graves' ophthalmopathy and Graves' hyperthyroidism. Study-level points and caveats: Stable hyperthyroidism and ophthalmopathy were told apart by a 13-signature model, which achieved approximately 87% sensitivity and over 65% specificity.

Regarding this clonotype: As yet, its antigen is unknown.

V was clipped by 5 bases and J by 9 bases; unmatched bases: 7. The CDR3 runs 12 residues. Germline CDR1 MDHEN, CDR2 SYDVKM. Exclusion criteria comprised other autoimmune diseases, uncontrolled infections, pregnancy or lactation in patients. The PBMCs originated from roughly 9.6 ml of fresh peripheral blood. RNA transcripts were the template, and TCR beta CDR3 regions were amplified from them. First-round RT-PCR relied on HTBI primers, and a second-round multiplex PCR came next. Each CDR3 protein gets one entry after TCRdb re-called the multiplex PCR reads with MiXCR. The profile shows approximately 160,000 distinct CDR3 sequences, 39% of them singletons.

V usage is TRBV28 and J usage is TRBJ2-7; TRBD1 matches at 7 bases. Sequenced material: peripheral blood. This clonotype was sampled from a man aged 30 to 39 with Graves' ophthalmopathy. In nucleotides, the CDR3 is TGTGCCAGCAGTAAACGACAGGGCTCGCAGTACTTC. Protein: CASSKRQGSQYF.